Below are 9 T cell receptor beta chains sequenced from a single sample in a study of Ad26.COV2.S vaccination and SARS-CoV-2 variants. Treatment denoted: around 19 received Ad26.COV2.S at low or high dose, single or two shots; 5 received placebo; per-sample allocation not given. Each sample was drawn 63 days after the first injection (of vaccine or placebo). Method: immunoSEQ multiplex PCR; TCRdb's copy keeps in-frame clones and lacks some. The sample has 410,000 or so clones; more than 80% are singletons. The sequencing used peripheral blood, collected in a trial of Ad26.COV2.S vaccine versus placebo. These receptors all come from a person between 18 and 65 years old who received the Ad26.COV2.S COVID-19 vaccine or a placebo.

The chain joins TRBV27 to TRBJ1-2, with D possibly matching TRBD1 (6 bases). The CDR3 totals 15 residues. Trimming shortened V by 2 bases and J by 4 bases, and 14 bases separated the two germline ends. Germline loops: CDR1 MNHEY, CDR2 SMNVEV (reference sequence). For the CDR3, the DNA is TGTGCCAGCAGTTTAACATCAGGGGCCGGCTATGGCTACACCTTC. This encodes CASSLTSGAGYGYTF.

The chain uses TRBV12-5 and TRBJ1-6, with D hard to call. V lost 5 bases to trimming and J lost 8 bases, with 13 bases between them. This CDR3 has 14 residues. Looked up from germline, CDR1 is LGHNT and CDR2 is FRNRAP. The CDR3 sequence is CASGAEKPDSPLHF. The CDR3 bases are TGTGCTAGTGGTGCTGAAAAACCGGATTCACCCCTCCACTTT. Looking up the rest from reference TRBV12-5 and TRBJ1-6 gives the full variable domain: DARVTQTPRHKVTEMGQEVTMRCQPILGHNTVFWYRQTMMQGLELLAYFRNRAPLDDSGMPKDRFSAEMPDATLATLKIQPSEPRDSAVYFCASGAEKPDSPLHFGNGTRLTVT.

As regards this clone: Different DNA sequences within this sample yield the same CDR3. The CDR3, as DNA: TGCAGTGCTAGAGACTTATACGAGCAGTACTTC. Translated, it gives CSARDLYEQYF. The chain recombines TRBV20-1 with TRBJ2-7; no clear D gene. CDR1 DFQATT and CDR2 SNEGSKA come from the germline V gene (reference sequence). V was pared by 0 bases and J by 4 bases, with 4 bases between. The CDR3 has 11 residues.

This clone appeared once. This rearrangement joins TRBV7-2 to TRBJ2-7; possibly TRBD1 for D (6 bases). The ends were cut back, 6 bases at V and 0 bases at J, with 9 bases in the middle. CDR1 and CDR2 from the germline V gene are SGHTA and FQGNSA. The CDR3 totals 13 residues. The CDR3 sequence is CASRWDNSYEQYF. The CDR3 nucleotides are TGTGCCAGCAGATGGGACAACTCCTACGAGCAGTACTTC.

V is TRBV5-4 and J is TRBJ1-2; 7 bases match TRBD1. In germline, CDR1 is SGHNT, CDR2 YYREEE (reference sequence). V was pared by 4 bases and J by 1 base, with 1 base of the junction left unmatched. The CDR3 runs to 13 residues. The CDR3 DNA reads TGTGCCAGCAGCGGGGACAGTAACTATGGCTACACCTTC. The encoded protein is CASSGDSNYGYTF.

V and J are TRBV7-2 and TRBJ1-1; D not certain. The CDR3 runs to 14 residues. The V gene's germline CDR1 is SGHTA and CDR2 FQGNSA. Trimming took 5 bases from V and 1 from J, leaving 11 bases between them. CDR3 DNA sequence: TGTGCCAGCAGCCCTAGATCAGGGAACACTGAAGCTTTCTTT. This sequence encodes CASSPRSGNTEAFF.

The V gene is TRBV2, the J gene TRBJ1-5; D perhaps matches TRBD1 (6 bases). Per germline, CDR1 SNHLY and CDR2 FYNNEI. The CDR3 spans 13 residues. V shed 3 bases and J shed 6 bases, with 9 bases lying between them. This CDR3 is CASSDWGPQPQHF. Here the CDR3 DNA reads TGTGCCAGCAGTGACTGGGGGCCTCAGCCCCAGCATTTT.

The genes are TRBV5-4 and TRBJ1-1; D is unclear. The germline CDR1 and CDR2 sequences are SGHNT and YYREEE (reference sequence). The CDR3 covers 13 residues. V lost 0 bases and J lost 4, with 7 bases in between. The CDR3 bases are TGTGCCAGCAGCTTGGGTACGGCCACTGAAGCTTTCTTT. Translated, it gives CASSLGTATEAFF.

The chain carries TRBV6-5 and TRBJ2-7, with 8 bases aligning to TRBD1. This CDR3 spans 16 amino acids. Germline assignment: CDR1 MNHEY and CDR2 SVGAGI. Unmatched junction bases numbered 8, after V lost 2 bases and J lost 2 bases. The CDR3 DNA reads TGTGCCAGCAGTTACAAGCCAGGACAGGGAACCTACGAGCAGTACTTC. Translated: CASSYKPGQGTYEQYF.